These 8 T cell receptor beta chains came from one sample sequenced in a study of shared clonotypes between healthy human individuals. Libraries were prepared by immunoSEQ multiplex PCR; TCRdb keeps only in-frame clonotypes and omits some of them. This table has some 580,000 clones, almost 97% appearing once. The sequenced sample was naive CD4+ T cells sorted from blood. Documented subset: CD45RA+ positively selected. The receptors were sampled from a woman in her 30s in good health.

The V and J genes are TRBV27 and TRBJ2-7; 9 positions agree with TRBD1. Germline trimming cut 6 bases from V and 3 bases from J; bases unmatched to any gene: 6. There are 14 residues in the CDR3. From germline, CDR1 is MNHEY and CDR2 SMNVEV (reference sequence). The CDR3, as DNA: TGTGCCAGCAGGGGGACAGGGCGGATCTACGAGCAGTACTTC. Translated, it gives CASRGTGRIYEQYF.

The chain recombines TRBV19 with TRBJ2-6; D unclear. The germline V gene has CDR1 LNHDA and CDR2 SQIVND (reference sequence). The CDR3 extends over 18 amino acids. Trimming stripped 0 bases from V and 0 bases from J, with 12 bases between. CDR3 protein: CASSIDPPLTSGANVLTF. DNA of the CDR3: TGTGCCAGTAGTATAGATCCCCCACTTACCTCTGGGGCCAACGTCCTGACTTTC.

With regard to this clone: The sample carries other DNA sequences with the same CDR3. CDR3 amino acids: CAWSVRGPYEQYF. CDR3 DNA sequence: TGTGCCTGGAGTGTGCGCGGGCCCTACGAGCAGTACTTC. This rearrangement joins TRBV30 to TRBJ2-7; D may be TRBD2 (5 bases). Per germline, CDR1 GTSNPN and CDR2 SVGIG (reference sequence). Trimming removed 0 bases from V and 2 bases from J, with 8 bases in between. The CDR3 covers 13 residues.

This clone was counted between two and nine times. The rearrangement joins TRBV5-1 to TRBJ2-1; D unclear. Germline CDR1 and CDR2: SGHRS and YFSETQ. This CDR3 spans 15 amino acids. V was trimmed by 1 base and J by 4 bases, leaving 12 bases between them. The CDR3 is CASSLTQLTYNEQFF. DNA of the CDR3: TGCGCCAGCAGCTTGACACAGCTGACTTACAATGAGCAGTTCTTC.

V and J are TRBV4-1 and TRBJ2-4; 12 positions match TRBD2. This CDR3 has 15 residues. The V segment lost 6 bases and the J segment 7 bases; nucleotides outside the gene matches: 7. CDR1 and CDR2 from the germline V gene are MGHRA and YSYEKL. The CDR3 nucleotides are TGCGCCAGCAGACGACTAGCGGGAGCGGATAACATTCAGTACTTC. It translates to CASRRLAGADNIQYF.

In DNA form, the CDR3 reads TGTGCCAGCAGCGTAGGACAGAGGGCGTCTCAAGAGACCCAGTACTTC. Translation: CASSVGQRASQETQYF. The chain links TRBV9 to TRBJ2-5; D is tentatively TRBD1 or TRBD2 (5 bases each). The CDR3 runs 16 residues. V lost 0 bases, J lost 2 bases, and 14 bases lay in between. Germline CDR1 reads SGDLS; CDR2 reads YYNGEE.

The chain recombines TRBV5-1 with TRBJ2-3, with 10 bases that match TRBD2. This CDR3 has 15 residues. The trim removed 4 bases at V and 2 bases at J, leaving 4 bases unmatched. CDR1 is SGHRS and CDR2 is YFSETQ in the germline V gene. In DNA, the CDR3 is TGCGCCAGCAGCAGACTAGCGGGTCCCACAGATACGCAGTATTTT. It yields the protein CASSRLAGPTDTQYF. Complete variable domain (other parts from reference TRBV5-1 and TRBJ2-3): KAGVTQTPRYLIKTRGQQVTLSCSPISGHRSVSWYQQTPGQGLQFLFEYFSETQRNKGNFPGRFSGRQFSNSRSEMNVSTLELGDSALYLCASSRLAGPTDTQYFGPGTRLTVL.

V is TRBV6-5 and J is TRBJ1-2; D gene unclear. Germline V gives CDR1 MNHEY, CDR2 SVGAGI. Trimming left V 0 bases short and J 8 bases short, with 7 bases between. The CDR3 runs 12 residues. CDR3 in amino acids: CASSYSTGGYTF. Here the CDR3 DNA reads TGTGCCAGCAGTTACTCGACGGGAGGCTACACCTTC.